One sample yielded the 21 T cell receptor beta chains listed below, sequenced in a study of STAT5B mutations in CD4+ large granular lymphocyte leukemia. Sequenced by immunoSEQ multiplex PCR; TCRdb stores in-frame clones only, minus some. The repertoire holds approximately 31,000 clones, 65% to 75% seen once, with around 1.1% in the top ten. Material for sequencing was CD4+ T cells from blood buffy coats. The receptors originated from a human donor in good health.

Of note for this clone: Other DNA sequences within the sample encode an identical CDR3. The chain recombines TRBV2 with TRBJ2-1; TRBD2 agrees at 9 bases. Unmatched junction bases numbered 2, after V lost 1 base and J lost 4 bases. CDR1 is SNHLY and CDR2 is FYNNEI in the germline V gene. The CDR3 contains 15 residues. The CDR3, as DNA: TGTGCCAGCAGTGAAGGGCTAGCGGGGTACAATGAGCAGTTCTTC. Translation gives CASSEGLAGYNEQFF.

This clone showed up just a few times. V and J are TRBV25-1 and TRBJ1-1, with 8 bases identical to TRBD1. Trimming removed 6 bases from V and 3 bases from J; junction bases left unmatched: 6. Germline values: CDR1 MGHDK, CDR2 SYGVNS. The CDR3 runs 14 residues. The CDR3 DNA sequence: TGTGCCAGCAGCTTAGGACAGGGTCACACTGAAGCTTTCTTT. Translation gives CASSLGQGHTEAFF.

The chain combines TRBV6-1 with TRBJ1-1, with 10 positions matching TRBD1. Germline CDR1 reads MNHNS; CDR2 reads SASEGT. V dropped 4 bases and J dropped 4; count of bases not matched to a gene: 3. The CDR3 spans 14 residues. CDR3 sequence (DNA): TGTGCCAGCAGTGTGGGGACAGGGGTCACTGAAGCTTTCTTT. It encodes CASSVGTGVTEAFF.

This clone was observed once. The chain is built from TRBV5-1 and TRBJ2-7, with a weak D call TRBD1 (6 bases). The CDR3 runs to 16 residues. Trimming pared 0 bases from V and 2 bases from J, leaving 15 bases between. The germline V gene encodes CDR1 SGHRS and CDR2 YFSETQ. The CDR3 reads CASSLASRTEAYEQYF. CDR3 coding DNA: TGCGCCAGCAGCTTGGCCTCTAGGACAGAGGCCTACGAGCAGTACTTC.

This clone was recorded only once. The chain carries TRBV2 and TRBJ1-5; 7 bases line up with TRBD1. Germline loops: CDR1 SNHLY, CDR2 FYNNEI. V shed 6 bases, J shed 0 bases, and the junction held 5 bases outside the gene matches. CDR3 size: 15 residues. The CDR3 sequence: CASSGDSHSNQPQHF. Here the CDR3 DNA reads TGTGCCAGCAGCGGGGACAGTCATAGCAATCAGCCCCAGCATTTT. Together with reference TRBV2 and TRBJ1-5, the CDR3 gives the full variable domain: EPEVTQTPSHQVTQMGQEVILRCVPISNHLYFYWYRQILGQKVEFLVSFYNNEISEKSEIFDDQFSVERPDGSNFTLKIRSTKLEDSAMYFCASSGDSHSNQPQHFGDGTRLSIL.

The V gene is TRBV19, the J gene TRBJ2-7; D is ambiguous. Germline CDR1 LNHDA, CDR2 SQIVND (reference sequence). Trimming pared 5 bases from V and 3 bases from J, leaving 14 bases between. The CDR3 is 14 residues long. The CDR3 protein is CASSLGRLGYEQYF. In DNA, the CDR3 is TGTGCCAGTAGTCTAGGTCGATTGGGCTACGAGCAGTACTTC.

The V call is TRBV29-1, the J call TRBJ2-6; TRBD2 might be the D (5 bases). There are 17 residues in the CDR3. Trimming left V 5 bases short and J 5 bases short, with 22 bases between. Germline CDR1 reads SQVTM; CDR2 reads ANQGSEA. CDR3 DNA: TGCAGCGTTATGGGTGTACTAGTACAAAGTCGGGCCAACGTCCTGACTTTC. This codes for CSVMGVLVQSRANVLTF.

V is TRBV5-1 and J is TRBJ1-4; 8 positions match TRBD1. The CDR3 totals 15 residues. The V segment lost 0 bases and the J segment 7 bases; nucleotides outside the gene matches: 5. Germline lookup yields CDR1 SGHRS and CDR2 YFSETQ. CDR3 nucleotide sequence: TGCGCCAGCAGCTTGGGGACAGGGCTGCGTGAAAAACTGTTTTTT. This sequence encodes CASSLGTGLREKLFF.

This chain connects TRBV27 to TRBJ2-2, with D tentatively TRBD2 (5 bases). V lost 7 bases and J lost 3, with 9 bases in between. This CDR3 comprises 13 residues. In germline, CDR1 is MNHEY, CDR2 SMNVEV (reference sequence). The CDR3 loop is CASKRRDTGELFF. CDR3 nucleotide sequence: TGTGCCAGCAAAAGGCGGGACACCGGGGAGCTGTTTTTT.

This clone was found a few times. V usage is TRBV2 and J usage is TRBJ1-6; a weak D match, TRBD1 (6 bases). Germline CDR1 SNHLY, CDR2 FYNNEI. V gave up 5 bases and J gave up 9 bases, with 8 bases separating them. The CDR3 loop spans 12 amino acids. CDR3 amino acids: CASSPGVSPLHF. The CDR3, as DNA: TGTGCCAGCAGTCCAGGGGTTTCACCCCTCCACTTT.

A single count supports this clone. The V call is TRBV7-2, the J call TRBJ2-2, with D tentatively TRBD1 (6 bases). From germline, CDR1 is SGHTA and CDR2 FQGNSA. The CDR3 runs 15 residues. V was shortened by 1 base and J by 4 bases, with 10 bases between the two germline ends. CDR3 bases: TGTGCCAGCAGCTTAGACAGGGTGACCACCGGGGAGCTGTTTTTT. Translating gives CASSLDRVTTGELFF.

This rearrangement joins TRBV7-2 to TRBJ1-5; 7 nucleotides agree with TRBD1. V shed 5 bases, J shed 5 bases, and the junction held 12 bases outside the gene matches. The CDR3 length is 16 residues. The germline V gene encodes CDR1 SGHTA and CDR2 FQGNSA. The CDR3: CASSSYSTGEDQPQHF. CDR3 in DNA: TGTGCCAGCAGCAGCTACTCTACAGGGGAGGATCAGCCCCAGCATTTT.

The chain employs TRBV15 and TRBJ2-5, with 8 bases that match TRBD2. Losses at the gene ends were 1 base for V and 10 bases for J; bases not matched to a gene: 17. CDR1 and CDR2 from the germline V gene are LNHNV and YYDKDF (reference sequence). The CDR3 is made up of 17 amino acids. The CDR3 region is CATSRALWGGGQKDQYF. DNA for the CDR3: TGTGCCACCAGCAGAGCTCTGTGGGGCGGGGGGCAAAAGGACCAGTACTTC.

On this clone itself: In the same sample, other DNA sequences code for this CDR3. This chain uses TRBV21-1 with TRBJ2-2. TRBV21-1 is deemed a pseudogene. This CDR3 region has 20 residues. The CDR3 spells CASSKVAVEQGIGNTGELFF. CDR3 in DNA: TGTGCCAGCAGCAAAGTAGCAGTGGAACAAGGGATAGGGAACACCGGGGAGCTGTTTTTT.

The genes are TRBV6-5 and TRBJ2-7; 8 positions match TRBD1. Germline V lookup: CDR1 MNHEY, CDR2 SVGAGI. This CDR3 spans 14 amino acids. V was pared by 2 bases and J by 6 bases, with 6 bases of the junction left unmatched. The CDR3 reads CASSYRDRYSEQYF. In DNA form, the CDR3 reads TGTGCCAGCAGTTACCGGGACAGGTACTCCGAGCAGTACTTC.

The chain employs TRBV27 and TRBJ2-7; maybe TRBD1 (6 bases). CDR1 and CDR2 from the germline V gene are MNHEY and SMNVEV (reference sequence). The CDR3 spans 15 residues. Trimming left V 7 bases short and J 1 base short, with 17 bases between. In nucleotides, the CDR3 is TGTGCCAGCACCAAAAAGGGGGTCCAGTCCTACGAGCAGTACTTC. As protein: CASTKKGVQSYEQYF.

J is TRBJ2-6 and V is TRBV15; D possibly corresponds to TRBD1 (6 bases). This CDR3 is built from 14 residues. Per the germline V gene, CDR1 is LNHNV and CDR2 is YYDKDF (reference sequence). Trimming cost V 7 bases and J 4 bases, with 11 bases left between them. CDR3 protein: CATNRDEGANVLTF. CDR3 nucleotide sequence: TGTGCCACCAACAGGGATGAAGGGGCCAACGTCCTGACTTTC.

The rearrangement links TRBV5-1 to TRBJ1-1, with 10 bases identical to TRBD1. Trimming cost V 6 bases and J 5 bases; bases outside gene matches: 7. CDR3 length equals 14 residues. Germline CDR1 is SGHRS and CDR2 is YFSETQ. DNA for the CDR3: TGCGCCAGCAACCCCGGACAGGGGGGAACTGAAGCTTTCTTT. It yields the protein CASNPGQGGTEAFF.

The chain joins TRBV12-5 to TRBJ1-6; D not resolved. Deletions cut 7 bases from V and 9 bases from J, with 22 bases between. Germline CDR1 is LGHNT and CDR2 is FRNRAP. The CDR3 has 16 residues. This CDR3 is CASAEAREFSRSPLHF. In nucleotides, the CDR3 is TGTGCTAGTGCCGAAGCTAGGGAGTTCTCACGTTCACCCCTCCACTTT.

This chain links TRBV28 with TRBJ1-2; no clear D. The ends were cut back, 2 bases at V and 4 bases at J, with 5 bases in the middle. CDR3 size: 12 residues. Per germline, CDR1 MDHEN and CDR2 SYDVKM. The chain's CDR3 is CASSLTSYGYTF. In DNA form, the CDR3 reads TGTGCCAGCAGTTTAACCAGCTATGGCTACACCTTC.

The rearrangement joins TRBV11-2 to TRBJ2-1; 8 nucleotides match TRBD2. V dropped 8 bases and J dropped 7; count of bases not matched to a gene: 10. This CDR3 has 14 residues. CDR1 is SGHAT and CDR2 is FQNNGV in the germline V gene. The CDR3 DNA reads TGTGCCAGCGGTAGCGGGGTGGAGAGGAATGAGCAGTTCTTC. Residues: CASGSGVERNEQFF.